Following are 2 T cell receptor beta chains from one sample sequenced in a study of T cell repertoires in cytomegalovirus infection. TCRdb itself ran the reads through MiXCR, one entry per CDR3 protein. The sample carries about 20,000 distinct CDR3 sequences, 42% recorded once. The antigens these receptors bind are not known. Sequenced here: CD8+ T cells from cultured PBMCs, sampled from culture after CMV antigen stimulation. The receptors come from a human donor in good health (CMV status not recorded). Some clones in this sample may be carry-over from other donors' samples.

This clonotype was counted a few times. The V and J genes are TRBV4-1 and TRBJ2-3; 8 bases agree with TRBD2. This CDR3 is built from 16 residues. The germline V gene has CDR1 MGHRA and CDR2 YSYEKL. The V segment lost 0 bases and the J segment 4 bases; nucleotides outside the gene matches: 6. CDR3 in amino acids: CASSQDPGGSSDTQYF. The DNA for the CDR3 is TGCGCCAGCAGCCAAGATCCGGGGGGGTCTTCAGATACGCAGTATTTT.

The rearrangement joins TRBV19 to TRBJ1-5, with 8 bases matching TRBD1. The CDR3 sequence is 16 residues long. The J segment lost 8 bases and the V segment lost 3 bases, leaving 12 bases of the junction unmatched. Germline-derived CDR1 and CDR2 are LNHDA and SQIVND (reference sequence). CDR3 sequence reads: CASSIGSGTGVKPQHF. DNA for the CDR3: TGTGCCAGTAGTATCGGTTCCGGGACAGGAGTAAAGCCCCAGCATTTT.